Listed below are T cell receptor beta chains from one sample, sequenced in a study of T cells after yellow fever vaccination. A single record per CDR3 protein comes from TCRdb applying MiXCR to the 5' RACE reads. The top ten clones hold 15% of a sample with around 590,000 distinct CDR3 sequences, 9% to 15% of them seen once. The sequences come from PBMCs, collected on the day of the yellow fever booster vaccination. The receptors originated from a man aged 25 to 40 who received the YFV17D yellow fever vaccine. CDR3s include the opening cysteine and the closing phenylalanine or tryptophan. A D gene is named only where the DNA matches it firmly. For some rows the clone size is stated as once, few or many, or as a class when expanded; others skip it.

- | TRBJ2-1 | TRBV5-1 | many | CASGEGKYNEQFF | TGCGCCAGCGGCGAGGGAAAATACAATGAGCAGTTCTTC
TRBD2 | TRBJ2-4 | TRBV10-3 | few | CATVKGEGSKNIQYF | TGTGCCACGGTCAAAGGGGAGGGCTCCAAAAACATTCAGTACTTC
TRBD2 | TRBJ2-1 | TRBV24-1 | many | CATSEPSGSNEQFF | TGTGCCACCAGTGAACCAAGCGGGAGCAATGAGCAGTTCTTC
TRBD2 | TRBJ2-1 | TRBV7-8 | few | CASSSLDPRPGLGYNEQFF | TGTGCCAGCAGCTCACTTGACCCACGTCCGGGACTAGGCTACAATGAGCAGTTCTTC
- | TRBJ2-7 | TRBV25-1 | - | CASSELHLSGAEQYF | TGTGCCAGCAGTGAACTACATCTGTCGGGCGCCGAGCAGTACTTC
- | TRBJ2-1 | TRBV20-1 | - | CSARRVGNSNNEQFF | TGCAGTGCTAGGAGAGTGGGCAACTCGAACAATGAGCAGTTCTTC
- | TRBJ2-3 | TRBV5-1 | - | CASSRTPTEPDTQYF | TGCGCCAGCAGCAGGACGCCGACGGAGCCCGATACGCAGTATTTT
TRBD1 | TRBJ1-2 | TRBV29-1 | many | CSVELFGTAGYGYTF | TGCAGCGTTGAACTATTCGGGACAGCCGGCTATGGCTACACCTTC
- | TRBJ2-1 | TRBV7-6 | - | CASSLVFPRGSSYNEQFF | TGTGCCAGCAGCTTAGTTTTTCCCCGGGGGAGCTCCTACAATGAGCAGTTCTTC
- | TRBJ2-1 | TRBV29-1 | few | CSADGNYNEQFF | TGCAGCGCTGACGGGAACTACAATGAGCAGTTCTTC
- | TRBJ2-7 | TRBV30 | - | CALIQGYEQYF | TGTGCCTTAATTCAGGGGTACGAGCAGTACTTC
- | TRBJ2-1 | TRBV24-1 | few | CATSDSARYNEQFF | TGTGCCACCAGTGATTCGGCCCGATACAATGAGCAGTTCTTC
- | TRBJ1-5 | TRBV6-2/TRBV6-3 | few | CASSWGRQPQHF | TGTGCCAGCTCCTGGGGTCGTCAGCCCCAGCATTTT
TRBD1 | TRBJ2-3 | TRBV5-1 | few | CASGQEDTQYF | TGCGCCAGCGGACAGGAGGATACGCAGTATTTT
TRBD2 | TRBJ2-7 | TRBV29-1 | few | CSVEGTSGRGTSYEQYF | TGCAGCGTTGAAGGGACTAGCGGGAGAGGGACCTCCTACGAGCAGTACTTC
- | TRBJ2-1 | TRBV5-1 | few | CASSLLGGQKYNEQFF | TGCGCCAGCAGCCTCCTCGGGGGACAGAAATACAATGAGCAGTTCTTC
- | TRBJ1-2 | TRBV12-3/TRBV12-4 | - | CASNPGSWGYTF | TGTGCCAGCAACCCAGGGTCTTGGGGCTACACCTTC
- | TRBJ2-2 | TRBV7-2 | - | CASSLVLGNTGELFF | TGTGCCAGCAGCTTAGTGTTGGGGAACACCGGGGAGCTGTTTTTT
- | TRBJ1-6 | TRBV27 | - | CASSLFPGKESPLHF | TGTGCCAGCAGTTTATTTCCAGGGAAGGAATCACCCCTCCACTTT
- | TRBJ1-2 | TRBV7-2 | - | CASSSLLAGYGYTF | TGTGCCAGCAGCTCCTTATTGGCAGGCTATGGCTACACCTTC
- | TRBJ2-1 | TRBV3-1 | - | CASSRWDTATYDEQFF | TGTGCCAGCAGCCGGTGGGACACCGCAACTTACGATGAGCAGTTCTTC
TRBD2 | TRBJ2-1 | TRBV30 | few | CAWSVPGRAFEQFF | TGTGCCTGGAGTGTACCCGGGAGGGCCTTTGAGCAGTTCTTC
TRBD1 | TRBJ2-5 | TRBV9 | few | CASSVGGQLKETQYF | TGTGCCAGCAGCGTAGGGGGACAGCTAAAAGAGACCCAGTACTTC
- | TRBJ2-3 | TRBV6-2/TRBV6-3 | - | CASRRTGGIETQYF | TGTGCCAGCAGACGAACAGGCGGGATAGAAACGCAGTATTTT